Shown below are 31 T cell receptor beta chains from a single sample sequenced in a study of preoperative IRX-2 immunotherapy in early breast cancer. Data came from immunoSEQ multiplex PCR; TCRdb stores just in-frame clones and leaves some out. The table has roughly 30,000 clones, 83% seen once. Sample treatment: preoperative locoregional IRX-2 cytokine immunotherapy. Here the sequenced sample was lymph node tissue, taken from a patient treated with IRX-2 immunotherapy. These receptors originate from a human donor with breast cancer.

The rearrangement links TRBV19 to TRBJ2-5, with a possible D match to TRBD1 (6 bases). V was shortened by 5 bases and J by 2 bases, with 6 bases between the two germline ends. CDR3 size: 12 residues. Per germline, CDR1 LNHDA and CDR2 SQIVND (reference sequence). CDR3 in DNA: TGTGCCAGTAGTGGACAGCAAGAGACCCAGTACTTC. It translates to CASSGQQETQYF.

The rearrangement links TRBV15 to TRBJ2-1, with TRBD1 identical over 8 bases. The length of the CDR3 is 15 residues. Trimming at V came to 1 base and at J to 5 bases, leaving 4 bases not matched to a gene. Germline assignment: CDR1 LNHNV and CDR2 YYDKDF (reference sequence). The CDR3 is CATSRGGQGNNEQFF. The CDR3 DNA is TGTGCCACCAGCAGAGGTGGACAGGGCAACAATGAGCAGTTCTTC.

The rearrangement joins TRBV19 to TRBJ1-1; D call uncertain. V shed 6 bases and J shed 11 bases, with 16 bases lying between them. Looked up from germline, CDR1 is LNHDA and CDR2 is SQIVND (reference sequence). The CDR3 contains 12 residues. The CDR3: CASSLREQRAFF. CDR3 DNA: TGTGCCAGTAGCCTTAGGGAACAGAGGGCTTTCTTT.

The chain joins TRBV6-8 to TRBJ2-6; D possibly corresponds to TRBD1 (6 bases). This CDR3 is built from 16 residues. The V gene's germline CDR1 is MNHGY and CDR2 SAAAGT. V was clipped by 9 bases and J by 0 bases, with 15 bases between them. The CDR3 DNA sequence: TGTGCCAGTCGGGACACTTACCCCTCTGGGGCCAACGTCCTGACTTTC. The encoded protein is CASRDTYPSGANVLTF.

For the CDR3, the DNA is TGTGCCAGTAGTATCCCGACAGGGTACACTGAAGCTTTCTTT. It translates to CASSIPTGYTEAFF. The chain recombines TRBV19 with TRBJ1-1, with TRBD1 matching over 7 bases. Germline V lookup: CDR1 LNHDA, CDR2 SQIVND (reference sequence). The junction had 4 bases not matched to a gene; V was cut back by 3 bases and J by 3 bases. The CDR3 extends over 14 amino acids.

The gene calls are TRBV7-7 and TRBJ1-1; the match to TRBD1 covers 8 bases. Germline V lookup: CDR1 SSHAT, CDR2 FNYEAQ (reference sequence). The CDR3 is made up of 14 amino acids. With V trimmed by 10 bases and J by 4 bases, 11 bases remained unmatched. The CDR3 DNA sequence: TGTGCCACCGCTCGGGGAACAGGGGGCACTGAAGCTTTCTTT. Translated: CATARGTGGTEAFF.

The chain employs TRBV29-1 and TRBJ2-3; D might be TRBD1 (5 bases). The V gene's germline CDR1 is SQVTM and CDR2 ANQGSEA. V lost 0 bases and J lost 1, with 14 bases in between. The CDR3 has 16 residues. CDR3 sequence (DNA): TGCAGCGTTGAAGATCCTACAGGATACGGCACAGATACGCAGTATTTT. Residues: CSVEDPTGYGTDTQYF.

The gene calls are TRBV6-8 and TRBJ1-1, with 7 positions matching TRBD1. J gave up 8 bases and V 6 bases, and 12 bases lay outside the gene matches. Per the germline V gene, CDR1 is MNHGY and CDR2 is SAAAGT. The CDR3 contains 14 residues. CDR3 DNA: TGTGCCAGCAGACGCTCCAGGGGGACTGACGAAGCTTTCTTT. This gives the protein CASRRSRGTDEAFF.

This chain connects TRBV7-7 to TRBJ1-3; D not certain. CDR1 SSHAT and CDR2 FNYEAQ come from the germline V gene (reference sequence). V was clipped by 3 bases and J by 4 bases, with 10 bases between them. The CDR3 runs to 14 residues. The CDR3 coding sequence is TGTGCCAGCAGCTTCGTAGGAATCGGAAACACCATATATTTT. This translates into CASSFVGIGNTIYF.

This clone was recorded once. The chain is built from TRBV18 and TRBJ2-7; possibly TRBD2 for D (7 bases). From germline, CDR1 is KGHSH and CDR2 LQKENI. Between the trimmed V and J ends, which lost 8 bases and 1 base, there was a span of 15 bases. The CDR3 covers 14 residues. CDR3 nucleotide sequence: TGTGCCAGCCGAGGGGGGGCAGAATCCTACGAGCAGTACTTC. Translated, it gives CASRGGAESYEQYF.

V is TRBV6-8 and J is TRBJ2-5; D perhaps matches TRBD2 (7 bases). Trimming took 2 bases from V and 1 from J, leaving 17 bases between them. The CDR3 sequence is 17 residues long. Germline CDR1 is MNHGY and CDR2 is SAAAGT. Written as DNA, the CDR3 is TGTGCCAGCAGTTACAGGGCGGGGGCTCTGAGCCAAGAGACCCAGTACTTC. It codes for CASSYRAGALSQETQYF.

The gene calls are TRBV5-1 and TRBJ1-2, with 12 bases that match TRBD1. The CDR3 extends over 18 amino acids. Germline V lookup: CDR1 SGHRS, CDR2 YFSETQ. V trimming: 2 bases; J trimming: 0 bases; junction bases outside the gene matches: 8. In nucleotides, the CDR3 is TGCGCCAGCAGCTTAACACCGGGACAGGGGGCGTCTAACTATGGCTACACCTTC. Protein: CASSLTPGQGASNYGYTF.

V usage is TRBV7-8 and J usage is TRBJ1-5; no reliable D call. The germline V and J ends were trimmed by 3 bases and 0 bases, with 6 bases remaining between them. This CDR3 contains 14 residues. The germline V gene encodes CDR1 SGHVS and CDR2 FQNEAQ. The CDR3 DNA sequence: TGTGCCAGCAGCTTGGTAGATAGCAATCAGCCCCAGCATTTT. It yields the protein CASSLVDSNQPQHF.

The chain is built from TRBV25-1 and TRBJ1-5, with TRBD1 identical over 8 bases. The ends lost 2 bases at V and 1 base at J; junction bases unmatched: 4. This CDR3 has 16 residues. The germline CDR1 and CDR2 sequences are MGHDK and SYGVNS. The CDR3 sequence: CASSEETGESNQPQHF. The CDR3 nucleotides are TGTGCCAGCAGTGAAGAGACAGGGGAAAGCAATCAGCCCCAGCATTTT.

DNA of the CDR3: TGTGCCACCAGCAGAGGATGGGGGGCCAACGTCCTGACTTTC. Translating it yields CATSRGWGANVLTF. The chain employs TRBV15 and TRBJ2-6; D uncertain. There are 14 residues in the CDR3. V dropped 1 base and J dropped 4 bases, with 5 bases sitting between them. Germline CDR1 and CDR2: LNHNV and YYDKDF (reference sequence).

As for this clone: Other nucleotide sequences from this sample produce the same CDR3. The J gene is TRBJ1-4, the V gene TRBV18; D gene unclear. This CDR3 is built from 13 residues. Germline loops: CDR1 KGHSH, CDR2 LQKENI. Trimming pared 3 bases from V and 7 bases from J, leaving 9 bases between. CDR3 region: CASSPRGGEKLFF. The CDR3, as DNA: TGTGCCAGCTCACCGAGAGGAGGTGAAAAACTGTTTTTT.

The chain couples TRBV14 to TRBJ1-2; D not resolved. The CDR3 extends over 14 amino acids. V dropped 1 base and J dropped 1 base, with 7 bases sitting between them. The germline V gene encodes CDR1 SGHDN and CDR2 FVKESK. The CDR3 here is CASSQVPGNYGYTF. The CDR3 DNA reads TGTGCCAGCAGCCAAGTGCCTGGTAACTATGGCTACACCTTC.

The rearrangement joins TRBV19 to TRBJ2-3; D perhaps matches TRBD2 (5 bases). V was trimmed by 5 bases and J by 6 bases, leaving 18 bases between them. The CDR3 spans 15 residues. The V gene's germline CDR1 is LNHDA and CDR2 SQIVND (reference sequence). CDR3: CASSFLRVTGDTQYF. The CDR3 DNA follows: TGTGCCAGTAGTTTCCTCCGGGTAACGGGGGATACGCAGTATTTT.

The rearrangement uses TRBV18 and TRBJ2-1, with 10 positions matching TRBD1. This CDR3 region has 17 residues. The germline gives CDR1 KGHSH, CDR2 LQKENI. V trimming: 4 bases; J trimming: 2 bases; junction bases outside the gene matches: 8. CDR3 nucleotides: TGTGCCAGCTCACGAGGGACAGGGGTCGGCACCTACAATGAGCAGTTCTTC. It yields the protein CASSRGTGVGTYNEQFF.

The V call is TRBV28, the J call TRBJ1-2, with 8 bases lining up with TRBD1. The CDR3 totals 16 residues. Germline assignment: CDR1 MDHEN and CDR2 SYDVKM. Unmatched junction bases numbered 13, after V lost 5 bases and J lost 5 bases. The CDR3 sequence is CASSTRQGPGRYGYTF. Here the CDR3 DNA reads TGTGCCAGCAGTACTAGACAGGGGCCGGGACGGTATGGCTACACCTTC.

The V call is TRBV6-8, the J call TRBJ2-7; D is possibly TRBD1 (5 bases). Germline V gene lookup returns CDR1 MNHGY and CDR2 SAAAGT. Between the trimmed V and J ends, which lost 5 bases and 3 bases, there was a span of 14 bases. CDR3 length: 14 residues. CDR3 region: CASSRTPSNYEQYF. CDR3 DNA sequence: TGTGCCAGCAGTCGGACACCGAGCAACTACGAGCAGTACTTC.

The rearrangement joins TRBV19 to TRBJ2-7; maybe TRBD1 (5 bases). The CDR3 contains 12 residues. The ends were cut back, 0 bases at V and 5 bases at J, with 5 bases in the middle. The germline CDR1 and CDR2 sequences are LNHDA and SQIVND (reference sequence). CDR3 loop: CASSIDRDEQYF. The CDR3 DNA reads as TGTGCCAGTAGTATAGACAGGGACGAGCAGTACTTC.

CDR3 sequence: CASSWATGDVTGELFF. The CDR3 DNA reads TGTGCCAGCAGTTGGGCGACAGGGGATGTAACCGGGGAGCTGTTTTTT. The chain combines TRBV6-8 with TRBJ2-2, with 8 bases identical to TRBD1. Germline V lookup: CDR1 MNHGY, CDR2 SAAAGT. CDR3 length: 16 residues. Losses at the gene ends were 4 bases for V and 5 bases for J; bases not matched to a gene: 9.

This chain joins TRBV18 and TRBJ1-3; D is possibly TRBD1 (5 bases). Per the germline V gene, CDR1 is KGHSH and CDR2 is LQKENI. The CDR3 spans 14 residues. V gave up 2 bases and J gave up 3 bases, with 8 bases separating them. CDR3 nucleotide sequence: TGTGCCAGCTCACCAGGGGGGAATGGAAACACCATATATTTT. It translates to CASSPGGNGNTIYF.

The V gene is TRBV30, the J gene TRBJ1-1; TRBD1 might be the D (5 bases). Trimming took off 1 base at V and 5 bases at J, with 11 bases between the two ends. The germline V gene encodes CDR1 GTSNPN and CDR2 SVGIG (reference sequence). The CDR3 is 13 amino acids. The CDR3 loop reads CAWSAPQGTEAFF. The CDR3 nucleotides are TGTGCCTGGAGTGCGCCCCAGGGAACTGAAGCTTTCTTT.

V usage is TRBV29-1 and J usage is TRBJ2-3; 8 positions match TRBD2. With V trimmed by 4 bases and J by 5 bases, 14 bases remained unmatched. The CDR3 runs to 16 residues. The germline CDR1 and CDR2 sequences are SQVTM and ANQGSEA. CDR3 protein: CSVGRTSGGPVDTQYF. CDR3 in DNA: TGCAGCGTTGGTAGAACTAGCGGCGGCCCCGTAGATACGCAGTATTTT.

This chain uses TRBV6-8 with TRBJ2-3; tentatively, D is TRBD2 (6 bases). The V gene lost 5 bases and the J gene lost 3 bases, with 15 bases spanning the gap. CDR1 and CDR2 (germline): MNHGY, SAAAGT. The CDR3 has 15 amino acids. The CDR3, as DNA: TGTGCCAGCAGTCCCCATCGCGGGAAGACAGATACGCAGTATTTT. It yields the protein CASSPHRGKTDTQYF.

The chain couples TRBV12-5 to TRBJ2-3, with D perhaps matching TRBD1 (6 bases). Germline-derived CDR1 and CDR2 are LGHNT and FRNRAP. CDR3 length: 14 residues. DNA of the CDR3: TGTGCCAGCCGCGGTAGACAGGGCACAGATACGCAGTATTTT. It encodes CASRGRQGTDTQYF.

In the case of this clone: At one end the junction does not follow the germline gene, possibly because of a read error. This chain joins TRBV6-8 and TRBJ1-1, with D tentatively TRBD1 (6 bases). The length of the CDR3 is 18 residues. The germline V gene has CDR1 MNHGY and CDR2 SAAAGT. Here the CDR3 reads CAISGSRRGTGWNTEAFF. In nucleotides, the CDR3 is TGTGCCATCAGTGGATCCCGGCGAGGAACAGGGTGGAACACTGAAGCTTTCTTT.

The chain uses TRBV18 and TRBJ1-3, with D tentatively TRBD1 (6 bases). The CDR3 totals 15 residues. Germline V gene lookup returns CDR1 KGHSH and CDR2 LQKENI. V lost 3 bases and J 0 bases, leaving 9 bases between the germline ends. The CDR3 nucleotides are TGTGCCAGCTCACCCCAGGGGCCCTCTGGAAACACCATATATTTT. Encoded protein: CASSPQGPSGNTIYF.

This chain joins TRBV18 and TRBJ1-2; the D gene is possibly TRBD1 (5 bases). Germline CDR1 is KGHSH and CDR2 is LQKENI. The CDR3 covers 13 residues. V dropped 3 bases and J dropped 8 bases, with 13 bases sitting between them. In DNA, the CDR3 is TGTGCCAGCTCACCGACAACCAGGGAGGGCTACACCTTC. Its translation is CASSPTTREGYTF.